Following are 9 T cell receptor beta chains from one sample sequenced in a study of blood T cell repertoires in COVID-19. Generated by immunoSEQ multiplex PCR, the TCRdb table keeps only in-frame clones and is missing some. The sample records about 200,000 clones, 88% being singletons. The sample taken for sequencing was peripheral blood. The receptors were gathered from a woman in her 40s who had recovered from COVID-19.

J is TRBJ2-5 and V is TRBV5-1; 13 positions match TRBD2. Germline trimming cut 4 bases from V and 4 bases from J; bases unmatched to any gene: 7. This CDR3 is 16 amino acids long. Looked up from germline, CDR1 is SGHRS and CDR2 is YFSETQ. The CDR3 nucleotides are TGCGCCAGCAGCCTTGGGACTAGCGGGGTGGGAGAGACCCAGTACTTC. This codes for CASSLGTSGVGETQYF.

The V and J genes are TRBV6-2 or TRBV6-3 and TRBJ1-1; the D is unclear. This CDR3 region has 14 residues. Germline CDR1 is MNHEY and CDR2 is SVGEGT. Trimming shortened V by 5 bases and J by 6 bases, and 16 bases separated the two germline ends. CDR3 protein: CASSREWEGAEAFF. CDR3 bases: TGTGCCAGCAGTAGAGAATGGGAGGGCGCTGAAGCTTTCTTT.

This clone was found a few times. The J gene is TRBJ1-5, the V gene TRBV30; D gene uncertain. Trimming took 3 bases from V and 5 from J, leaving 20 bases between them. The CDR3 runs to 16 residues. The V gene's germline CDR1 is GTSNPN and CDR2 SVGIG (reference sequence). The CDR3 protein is CAWRSEGRGFDQPQHF. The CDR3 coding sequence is TGTGCCTGGAGGAGCGAGGGCCGCGGATTCGATCAGCCCCAGCATTTT.

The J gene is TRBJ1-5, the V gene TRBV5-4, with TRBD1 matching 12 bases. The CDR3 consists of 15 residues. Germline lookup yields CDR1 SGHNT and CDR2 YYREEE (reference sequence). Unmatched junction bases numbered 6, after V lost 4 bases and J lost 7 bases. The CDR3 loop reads CASSPGQGAGQPQHF. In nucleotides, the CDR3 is TGTGCCAGCAGCCCGGGACAGGGGGCAGGACAGCCCCAGCATTTT.

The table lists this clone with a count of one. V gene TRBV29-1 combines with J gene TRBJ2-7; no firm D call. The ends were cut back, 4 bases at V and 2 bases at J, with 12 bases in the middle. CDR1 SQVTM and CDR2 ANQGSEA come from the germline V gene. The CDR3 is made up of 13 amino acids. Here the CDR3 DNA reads TGCAGCGTTGTGCTAGGTCAGACCTACGAGCAGTACTTC. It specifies CSVVLGQTYEQYF.

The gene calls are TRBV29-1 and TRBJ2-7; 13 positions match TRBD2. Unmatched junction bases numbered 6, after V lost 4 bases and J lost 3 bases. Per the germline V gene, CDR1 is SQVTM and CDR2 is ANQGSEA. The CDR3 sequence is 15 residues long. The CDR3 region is CSVVGLAGALYEQYF. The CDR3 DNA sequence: TGCAGCGTTGTCGGACTAGCGGGAGCCCTCTACGAGCAGTACTTC.

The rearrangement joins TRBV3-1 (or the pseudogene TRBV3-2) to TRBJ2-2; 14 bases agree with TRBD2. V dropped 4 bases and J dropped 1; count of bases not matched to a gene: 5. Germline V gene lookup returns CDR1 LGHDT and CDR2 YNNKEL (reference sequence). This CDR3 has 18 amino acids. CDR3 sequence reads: CASSRRLAGGMNTGELFF. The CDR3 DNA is TGTGCCAGCAGCCGGAGACTAGCGGGAGGGATGAACACCGGGGAGCTGTTTTTT.

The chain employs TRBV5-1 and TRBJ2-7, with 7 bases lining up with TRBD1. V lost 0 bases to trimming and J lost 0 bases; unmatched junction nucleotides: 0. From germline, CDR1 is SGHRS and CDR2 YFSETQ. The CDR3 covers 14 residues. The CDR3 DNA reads TGCGCCAGCAGCTTGGGGGACAGCTCCTACGAGCAGTACTTC. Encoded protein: CASSLGDSSYEQYF.

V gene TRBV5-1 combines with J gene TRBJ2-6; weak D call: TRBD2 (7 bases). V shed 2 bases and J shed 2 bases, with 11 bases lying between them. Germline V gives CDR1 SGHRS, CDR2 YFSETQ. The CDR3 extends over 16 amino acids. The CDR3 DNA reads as TGCGCCAGCAGCTTACGGGGGGCCCCTGGGGCCAACGTCCTGACTTTC. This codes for CASSLRGAPGANVLTF.